This TCR beta chain was observed in a study of OX40 agonist ivuxolimab in advanced cancers. The wider study: A diagnosis of hepatocellular carcinoma, melanoma, renal cell or head and neck cancer was present in dose-escalation patients.

Study-level findings and limits: Among patients with partial responses at 0.1-3.0 mg/kg, clonal expansion was among the lowest. Expanded clones belonging to CD8+ T cells outnumbered, on average, those of CD4+. CD4+ and CD8+ blood T cells expanded clonally by week 6 at 0.1 to 3.0 mg/kg.

Turning to this clone: Its antigen is undetermined.

The protocol was immunoSEQ multiplex PCR, while the TCRdb copy is restricted to in-frame clones and leaves out a portion. The data hold approximately 70,000 clones, with around 86% observed a single time. Sequenced material: CD4+ or CD8+ T cells sorted from blood, taken in a trial of the OX40 agonist ivuxolimab. This receptor was obtained from an adult with an advanced solid tumor such as melanoma, head and neck, liver or kidney cancer.

The DNA of the CDR3 is TGTGCCAGCAGCTGGCGGAATGAGCAGTTCTTC. It translates to CASSWRNEQFF. V and J are TRBV5-6 and TRBJ2-1, with unresolved D. Germline CDR1 reads SGHDT; CDR2 reads YYEEEE. Between the trimmed V and J ends, which lost 3 bases and 7 bases, there was a span of 5 bases. The CDR3 consists of 11 residues.